This T cell receptor (beta chain) was recorded in a study of cytomegalovirus exposure and HLA in healthy donors. Trimming took off 3 bases at V and 9 bases at J, with 18 bases between the two ends. The CDR3 totals 15 residues. The germline gives CDR1 SGHTA, CDR2 FQGNSA. Whole-study findings and limits: The study listed roughly 160 cytomegalovirus-associated TCR beta chains.

Remarks on this clone: The antigen is not known.

A multiplex PCR was run with 60 Vbeta primers and 13 Jbeta primers. Assay used: immunoSEQ multiplex PCR; TCRdb lists only in-frame clones, some missing. The sample includes 140,000 to 150,000 clones, 84% of them seen just once. This rearrangement joins TRBV7-2 to TRBJ2-1; a weak D match, TRBD2 (5 bases). The receptor was derived from a boy aged 2 to 10 in good health and CMV-seronegative. The sequencing input was PBMCs. In DNA form, the CDR3 reads TGTGCCAGCAGCTTTAGGCGGGCCGGTCCCAGTGAGCAGTTCTTC. Its protein is CASSFRRAGPSEQFF.